This record looks at one TCR beta chain sequence and its context. Its target is not known. The record originates from a study of glioma-infiltrating T cells after dendritic cell vaccination. Findings of the study overall: Patients with more pretreatment TILs had longer time to progression and survival.

Time point meaning: after dendritic cell vaccination, including at tumor progression/relapse. Patients had residual fresh-frozen tumor tissue and more than two years of survival data. Before vaccination, two weeks after the third vaccination, and at progression, PBMC were collected. The repertoire was sequenced with immunoSEQ multiplex PCR; TCRdb's copy has only in-frame clones and lacks some. The sample includes fewer than 75,000 clones, under 90% of them seen just once. The material was blood, obtained after dendritic cell vaccination. The receptor's source is a human donor with glioblastoma.

Written as DNA, the CDR3 is TGTGCCTGGAGTGGACAGGGAATAGAGACCCAGTACTTC. Translated: CAWSGQGIETQYF. J is TRBJ2-5 and V is TRBV30; 7 bases map to TRBD1. Losses at the gene ends were 1 base for V and 4 bases for J; bases not matched to a gene: 3. The CDR3 covers 13 residues. Germline V gives CDR1 GTSNPN, CDR2 SVGIG (reference sequence).